The sequence of this T cell receptor beta chain was determined in a study of cytomegalovirus exposure and HLA in healthy donors (TCRdb year 2017). Context from the whole study: An earlier analysis of several hundred of the donors reported about 250 Gb of sequence data and around 110 million unique TCR beta sequences from 150 million to 200 million T cells. Approximately 310 gigabases of sequencing data and approximately 84 million unique TCR sequences were included in an early release covering roughly 600 HLA-typed donors. Of the roughly 400 genotyped donors, over 65% fell in the genetic ancestry cluster associated with self-reported Caucasian donors. The study was designed to test whether signatures of past pathogen exposure could be identified by cataloging public T cell receptors. The T cell repertoires of 666 subjects were profiled by immunosequencing and related to cytomegalovirus serostatus. Besides the first cohort of roughly 700 subjects, a separate validation cohort made up of 95 to 150 different subjects was used. To predict cytomegalovirus infection status, the study brought together high-throughput TCR immunosequencing, statistical association of individual TCRs with disease status, and machine learning. A later analysis re-examined previously published TCR beta repertoires from 600 to 700 donors and added high-resolution HLA genotyping to investigate patterns of TCR occurrence. In the later analysis, no new phenotypic data were used to find candidate immune exposures; instead, reliance was placed on TCR beta sequences and their occurrence across donors. An earlier analysis of roughly 580 of the donors used high-throughput TCR beta sequencing to judge whether each TCR beta V gene segment behaved as functional or pseudogenic. Donor age, sex, ethnicity and CMV serostatus were compiled together with the repertoire data. In a later genetic analysis, genome-wide SNP genotypes for 398 of the 666 donors were used, and that subset was treated as a discovery cohort. Every repertoire in the discovery cohort had been generated on one and the same sequencing platform. HLA typing included class I and class II loci at four-digit resolution. Typing coverage varied by locus: 629-630 donors for A, B, C, DRB1 and DQB1; about 520 for DQA1; some 610 for DPA1; fewer than 480 for DPB1. About 5 DR-DQ haplotypes were handled as single units for association and clustering, since linkage in the cohort was strong. Among under 450 genotyped donors of the cohort, an average of roughly 240,000 unique TCR beta nucleotide sequences were sequenced per donor, roughly 20% of them non-productive. The research as a whole found: The 87-base-pair reads could not distinguish some IMGT-functional V segments, including TRBV6-2 and TRBV6-3, so those segments were excluded. The cohort was sequenced for TCR beta chains only, and without alpha or paired-chain data the features that could be detected were limited. CMV serostatus was the only immune exposure information available for the cohort. A cluster of highly shared sequence variants was judged likely to represent a technical artifact of the sequencing pipeline. Sequencing depth was assumed to be roughly uniform across donors in the presence/absence analyses, though that assumption may not hold. An association between a missense DCLRE1C variant and V-gene and J-gene trimming of TCR beta chains was found in a later genetic analysis and replicated in an independent cohort. A total of some 180 TCR beta chains were listed by the study as associated with cytomegalovirus. Broadly in line with IMGT annotations, most TCR beta V segments showed up in productive rearrangements about 90% or about 30% of the time in an earlier analysis of around 600 of the donors. In a later analysis, HLA-associated TCR beta chains were found to be more clonally expanded and to have lower generation probabilities than equally common non-associated chains. In vitro tests confirmed that a few of the cytomegalovirus-associated TCR beta chains recognize cytomegalovirus antigens. In a later analysis, most CMV-associated TCR beta chains were found to appear HLA-restricted, with HLA associations seemingly driven largely by CMV exposure. Specific HLA alleles were associated with 15,000 to 20,000 TCR beta sequences at a false discovery rate of 0.05 in a later analysis. A further reported finding was that TCR beta sequences accurately predicted the HLA-A and HLA-B alleles for most subjects in the first cohort. Strong co-occurrence of HLA alleles, especially DR and DQ, made assigning TCR associations to individual alleles difficult. In both the original and validation cohorts, the classifier was reported to diagnose cytomegalovirus status with high specificity and sensitivity. Across donors, most TCR sequences were observed very rarely, whereas some public TCRs were present in many individuals. According to a later analysis, TCR association rates differed among HLA loci, with DRB1 alleles showing the most associated TCRs and HLA-C alleles showing the fewest. Because counts were too low, more than 15 rarely observed V segments, including chromosome 9 orphons, were left out of the earlier analysis of a few hundred of the donors. In a later analysis, several top co-occurrence clusters were reported to appear linked to parvovirus B19, influenza, CMV and Epstein-Barr virus. Because HLA typing was missing for some donors at each locus, association tests included only the typed subset. Linkage disequilibrium might explain the correlated functional status among segregating V segments, but an unknown experimental factor could not be excluded. A later genetic analysis reported fewer N-insertions in productive TCRs among donors in an Asian-associated ancestry cluster than the roughly 620-donor mean. According to the authors, the approach could potentially be generalized to other disease states and immunological phenotypes.

Deletion took 1 base off V and 4 bases off J, with a span of 10 bases between the germline ends. Taken from cysteine to phenylalanine, the CDR3 has 14 residues. Just CDR3 DNA is preserved here, 42 bases in frame from base 1. The germline V gene sets CDR1 to SGHRS and CDR2 to YFSETQ. Library preparation was by the immunoSEQ multiplex PCR assay. For the multiplex PCR, a mixture combining 60 forward primers for TCR Vbeta segments and 13 reverse primers for TCR Jbeta segments was used. Amplification of the CDR3 region of rearranged TCR beta genes was performed with a multiplex PCR assay on genomic DNA. On the Illumina HiSeq System, the amplified TCR beta libraries were sequenced as 87-base-pair reads. Regarding the original processing steps: In a later analysis, tens of millions of unique TCR beta chains were counted across the 650 to 750 repertoires, and approximately 11 million of these chains were shared by at least two donors. A nearest-neighbor algorithm error-corrected the raw reads and collapsed the reads into unique sequences, merging closely related sequences to remove PCR and sequencing errors. Alignment of CDR3 sequences to IMGT reference sequences was used to assign V, D and J gene segments. For a sequence to be retained, at least a six-nucleotide match to both a V gene segment and a J gene segment was required. Rearrangements were classified as productive when the CDR3 lacked stop codons and remained in frame with V and J, and all other rearrangements were classified as non-productive. CDR3 was defined according to IMGT convention as the region running from the second conserved V-encoded cysteine to the conserved J-encoded phenylalanine. Sequences without an unambiguous match to a single V gene segment were excluded from the earlier analysis of about 640 of the donors. An earlier analysis of approximately 590 of the donors called V segments functional above 56.7% productive rearrangements and segregating when the between-donor standard deviation exceeded 5%. A statistical classification framework was developed to diagnose cytomegalovirus status using the catalog of TCR beta chain sequences. V and J gene assignment, in a later analysis, came from comparing TCR nucleotide sequences with IMGT/GENE-DB human TR gene sequences. The TCRdist pipeline was used in a later analysis to assign CDR3 sequences and most-parsimonious VDJ recombination scenarios. In a later analysis, each TCR beta chain was defined by its CDR3 amino acid sequence together with its V-gene family, and reads without a unique V-gene family were excluded. To address suspected cross-contamination and a sequencing artifact, a later analysis removed a few hundred highly shared, low-generation-probability nucleotide sequences. In a later analysis, a clonal expansion index was calculated for each public chain from normalized within-repertoire ranks of inferred template counts. Generation probabilities in a later analysis came from a VDJ recombination model fitted to out-of-frame rearrangements, and those results were checked against IGoR. A later analysis scored TCR-TCR, TCR-HLA and TCR-CMV co-occurrence with hypergeometric tests, applying a repertoire-size bias correction to TCR pairs. A later analysis estimated false discovery rates by permuting HLA or CMV assignments 20 times. In a later analysis, co-occurring TCRs were grouped using DBSCAN, and TCRdist sequence similarity was added for clustering within HLA-allele-positive subsets. For co-occurrence clustering, repertoires with fewer than 30,000 or more than 120,000 public chains were excluded, along with five repertoires with anomalous nucleotide sharing. TCRdb holds this immuneACCESS table with in-frame rearrangements only. Some clones are missing; in checked studies, unresolved V genes explain under half, and the rest has no known cause. For V, J and clone size, that table is used; D and trimming come from the DNA. The table for this sample lists approximately 110,000 clones; around 67% of them were counted only once. The ten largest account for around 3.7% of the sample.

The cohort consisted of some 670 healthy bone marrow donors. Cohort members were all nominally healthy when sampled, although unrecorded immune exposures were likely present. The donor tested CMV seronegative, placing the donor among the approximately 400 seronegative members of the cohort. A peripheral blood sample was provided by each donor, and peripheral blood mononuclear cells were used for TCR beta sequencing. The Qiagen DNeasy Blood Extraction Kit was used to extract genomic DNA from the blood cell samples. With regard to this clone: The antigen it recognizes is unknown. The record has no base qualities; no much larger clone is one base away.

Input material: PBMCs. Rearrangement joined TRBV5-1 to TRBJ2-3; the D gene is possibly TRBD1, with 6 bases matching. The clonotype was recovered from a middle-aged woman in good health and CMV-seronegative. The DNA reads as follows: TGCGCCAGCAGCTTGTTACAGGGCGCAGATACGCAGTATTTT. The translation is CASSLLQGADTQYF.